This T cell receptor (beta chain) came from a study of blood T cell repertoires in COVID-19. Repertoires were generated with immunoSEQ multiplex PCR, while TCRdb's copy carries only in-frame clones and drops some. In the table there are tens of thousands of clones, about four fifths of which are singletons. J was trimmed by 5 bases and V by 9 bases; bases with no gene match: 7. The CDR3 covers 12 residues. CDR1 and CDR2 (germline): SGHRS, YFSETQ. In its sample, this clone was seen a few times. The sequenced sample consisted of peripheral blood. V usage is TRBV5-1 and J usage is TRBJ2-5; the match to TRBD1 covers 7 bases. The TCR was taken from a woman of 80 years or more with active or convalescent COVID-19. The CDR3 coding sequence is TGCGCCACCAGACAGGGTGGGGAGACCCAGTACTTC. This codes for CATRQGGETQYF.